This section outlines one T cell receptor beta chain sequence together with its context. Its matching antigen is unknown. From germline, CDR1 is SGHRS and CDR2 YFSETQ. This CDR3 spans 15 amino acids. Trimming took 2 bases from V and 4 from J; bases not matched to a gene: 4. Profiled with immunoSEQ multiplex PCR; TCRdb holds only in-frame clones, not every one. The sample contains roughly 20,000 clones, about three quarters of which appear only once. The sample originates from a study of high-grade serous ovarian cancer treatment subgroups. Tumor samples were taken before definitive surgery or chemotherapy. General study points: TCR relatedness rose with neoantigen level and trended with mutation load. Spatial context was lost because tumors were sequenced in bulk. Repertoire analysis covered CDR3 alone, not CDR1 or CDR2. Same-patient tumor repertoires overlapped at roughly 0.095 to 0.8; different patients barely overlapped.

This rearrangement joins TRBV5-1 to TRBJ2-5; 11 bases align to TRBD1. The source of this sequence is a human donor with high-grade serous ovarian cancer. The sequenced sample was tumor tissue. The CDR3 region is CASSFGQGAGETQYF. CDR3 bases: TGCGCCAGCAGCTTTGGACAGGGGGCTGGAGAGACCCAGTACTTC.